The 32 T cell receptor beta chains below were found in one sample sequenced in a study of CD8+ T cells in alopecia areata. Extraction and reverse transcription of RNA yielded cDNA as the sequencing template. Method: immunoSEQ multiplex PCR; TCRdb's copy keeps in-frame clones and lacks some. The top ten clones hold approximately 4.8% of a sample with 150,000 to 200,000 clones, approximately 60% of them seen once. The specimen sequenced was CD4+ T cells sorted from blood. The receptors originated from a human donor in good health.

In its sample, this clone was seen once. The rearrangement links TRBV15 to TRBJ2-2; 9 bases fit TRBD1. CDR1 LNHNV and CDR2 YYDKDF come from the germline V gene (reference sequence). The CDR3 runs to 15 residues. V lost 3 bases and J lost 5; bases outside the gene matches: 4. The CDR3 spells CATSRGQGGTGELFF. CDR3 DNA sequence: TGTGCCACCAGCAGGGGACAGGGAGGGACCGGGGAGCTGTTTTTT. Drawing the rest from reference TRBV15 and TRBJ2-2, the complete variable domain is DAMVIQNPRYQVTQFGKPVTLSCSQTLNHNVMYWYQQKSSQAPKLLFHYYDKDFNNEADTPDNFQSRRPNTSFCFLDIRSPGLGDTAMYLCATSRGQGGTGELFFGEGSRLTVL.

The chain has TRBV5-1 and TRBJ1-1; weak D call: TRBD1 (6 bases). This CDR3 is built from 14 residues. Trimming removed 0 bases from V and 6 bases from J, with 12 bases in between. Looked up from germline, CDR1 is SGHRS and CDR2 is YFSETQ. The CDR3 DNA reads TGCGCCAGCAGCTTGGCCCACGGACAGTCTGAAGCTTTCTTT. It is translated as CASSLAHGQSEAFF.

V and J are TRBV23-1 and TRBJ2-5; D is possibly TRBD1 (6 bases). TRBV23-1 is filed as an ORF, its function uncertain. CDR3 length: 15 residues. V was pared by 0 bases and J by 4 bases, with 12 bases between. Here the CDR3 DNA reads TGCGCCAGCAGTCAATCGATCAGGGGCGGAGAGACCCAGTACTTC. Its protein is CASSQSIRGGETQYF.

The chain recombines TRBV19 with TRBJ1-5, with unresolved D. The CDR3 extends over 12 amino acids. Germline assignment: CDR1 LNHDA and CDR2 SQIVND (reference sequence). The ends were cut back, 9 bases at V and 7 bases at J, with 13 bases in the middle. The DNA for the CDR3 is TGTGCCAGCCTTTCCCACAACCAGCCCCAGCATTTT. Translation gives CASLSHNQPQHF.

V gene TRBV7-9 combines with J gene TRBJ2-5; D is unclear. Trimming removed 8 bases from V and 4 bases from J, with 14 bases in between. This CDR3 spans 13 amino acids. Germline V CDR1 and CDR2: SEHNR, FQNEAQ (reference sequence). The CDR3 bases are TGTGCCAGCCACCCCTGGGTATCAGAGACCCAGTACTTC. The encoded protein is CASHPWVSETQYF.

There are a few counts of this clone. This chain connects TRBV14 to TRBJ2-2; perhaps TRBD2 as D (5 bases). Germline CDR1 is SGHDN and CDR2 is FVKESK. The CDR3 sequence is 16 residues long. The V gene lost 4 bases and the J gene lost 4 bases, with 16 bases spanning the gap. The CDR3 region has the DNA TGTGCCAGCAGCCTCATCATGAGCGGCCTCACCGGGGAGCTGTTTTTT. Translating gives CASSLIMSGLTGELFF.

This clone was picked up a small number of times. As DNA, the CDR3 is TGTGCCAGCAGTAACAGGGGGAATGAGCAGTTCTTC. Translation: CASSNRGNEQFF. The gene calls are TRBV6-5 and TRBJ2-1; TRBD1 agrees at 8 bases. This CDR3 has 12 residues. The V segment lost 5 bases and the J segment 7 bases; nucleotides outside the gene matches: 1. Per germline, CDR1 MNHEY and CDR2 SVGAGI.

The chain couples TRBV27 to TRBJ2-7, with a weak D call TRBD2 (5 bases). The CDR3 sequence is 15 residues long. CDR1 and CDR2 from the germline V gene are MNHEY and SMNVEV (reference sequence). Between the trimmed V and J ends, which lost 3 bases and 4 bases, there was a span of 16 bases. The CDR3 coding sequence is TGTGCCAGCAGTTTCCGGCAGGCTCAGCGGTACGAGCAGTACTTC. Protein product: CASSFRQAQRYEQYF.

The chain couples TRBV4-1 to TRBJ1-1; D unclear. The CDR3 totals 13 residues. Looked up from germline, CDR1 is MGHRA and CDR2 is YSYEKL. The V end lost 2 bases, the J end lost 4 bases, and 8 bases lay between the germline ends. The CDR3 protein is CASSQPDGTEAFF. The DNA of the CDR3 is TGCGCCAGCAGCCAACCGGACGGCACTGAAGCTTTCTTT.

The chain links TRBV5-1 to TRBJ2-1; 7 positions match TRBD1. In germline, CDR1 is SGHRS, CDR2 YFSETQ. The CDR3 consists of 12 residues. The V and J ends lost 7 bases and 6 bases, in that order; junction bases with no gene match: 4. DNA for the CDR3: TGCGCCAGCTCGGGACAGAGCAATGAGCAGTTCTTC. Translation: CASSGQSNEQFF.

This chain uses TRBV11-2 with TRBJ1-1; no clear D gene. Germline V gene data show CDR1 as SGHAT and CDR2 as FQNNGV. Trimming shortened V by 1 base and J by 11 bases, and 8 bases separated the two germline ends. The CDR3 contains 11 residues. The CDR3 here is CASSLGLGAFF. The CDR3 DNA follows: TGTGCCAGCAGCTTAGGTCTCGGGGCTTTCTTT.

This clone was seen a handful of times. The chain couples TRBV29-1 to TRBJ2-5; 10 positions agree with TRBD2. The CDR3 has 14 residues. Per the germline V gene, CDR1 is SQVTM and CDR2 is ANQGSEA. The J segment lost 5 bases and the V segment lost 7 bases, leaving 10 bases of the junction unmatched. This CDR3 is CSAPLAGAYETQYF. The DNA for the CDR3 is TGCAGCGCCCCTCTAGCGGGAGCTTACGAGACCCAGTACTTC.

The chain combines TRBV29-1 with TRBJ1-4; the D gene is possibly TRBD1 (5 bases). From germline, CDR1 is SQVTM and CDR2 ANQGSEA. This CDR3 region has 12 residues. The V gene lost 7 bases and the J gene lost 11 bases, with 17 bases spanning the gap. CDR3 bases: TGCAGCGCCGAAGCGGGTTGGGACAAACTGTTTTTT. This gives the protein CSAEAGWDKLFF.

V and J are TRBV4-1 and TRBJ2-3, with D possibly being TRBD2 (5 bases). V lost 1 base and J 3 bases, leaving 11 bases between the germline ends. CDR1 and CDR2 from the germline V gene are MGHRA and YSYEKL. The CDR3 runs 15 residues. The CDR3 DNA follows: TGCGCCAGCAGCCAAGTGGGAGTCAAAACAGATACGCAGTATTTT. The encoded protein is CASSQVGVKTDTQYF.

As concerns this clone: Other DNA sequences in the sample encode the same CDR3. The chain has TRBV29-1 and TRBJ1-2; no reliable D call. Germline V gene lookup returns CDR1 SQVTM and CDR2 ANQGSEA. This CDR3 is built from 10 residues. V lost 3 bases and J 2 bases, leaving 1 base between the germline ends. CDR3 nucleotides: TGCAGCGTTGACAACTATGGCTACACCTTC. Its protein product is CSVDNYGYTF.

The V gene is TRBV19, the J gene TRBJ1-5; D gene unclear. The ends were cut back, 5 bases at V and 4 bases at J, with 6 bases in the middle. The CDR3 consists of 12 residues. CDR1 is LNHDA and CDR2 is SQIVND in the germline V gene (reference sequence). The CDR3 bases are TGTGCCAGTAGTTTCGCTAATCAGCCCCAGCATTTT. Translating it yields CASSFANQPQHF. Together with reference TRBV19 and TRBJ1-5, the CDR3 gives the full variable domain: DGGITQSPKYLFRKEGQNVTLSCEQNLNHDAMYWYRQDPGQGLRLIYYSQIVNDFQKGDIAEGYSVSREKKESFPLTVTSAQKNPTAFYLCASSFANQPQHFGDGTRLSIL.

This sequence joins TRBV23-1 and TRBJ2-1, with D possibly being TRBD2 (7 bases). TRBV23-1 belongs to the ORF category, with a function that is uncertain. The CDR3 is 16 amino acids. The V end lost 6 bases, the J end lost 6 bases, and 21 bases lay between the germline ends. CDR3 sequence reads: CASRPLSGEGTNEQFF. CDR3 bases: TGCGCCAGCAGACCCCTCTCAGGGGAGGGGACCAATGAGCAGTTCTTC.

This clone occurred a few times. The genes are TRBV15 and TRBJ2-2, with D perhaps being TRBD1 or TRBD2 (5 bases each). CDR3 length: 14 amino acids. Germline loops: CDR1 LNHNV, CDR2 YYDKDF (reference sequence). Trimming cost V 0 bases and J 5 bases, with 7 bases left between them. In DNA, the CDR3 is TGTGCCACCAGCAGAGATGGGGGTACCGGGGAGCTGTTTTTT. This codes for CATSRDGGTGELFF.

In DNA form, the CDR3 reads TGTGCCAGCACCGAGGGGCGGGAGGGGATAGATACGCAGTATTTT. Its protein is CASTEGREGIDTQYF. The chain uses TRBV27 and TRBJ2-3; 9 bases are shared with TRBD2. Germline CDR1 reads MNHEY; CDR2 reads SMNVEV (reference sequence). This CDR3 is built from 15 residues. The V gene end was trimmed by 7 bases and the J gene end by 5 bases; junction bases not matched to a gene: 10.

Here the CDR3 reads CASSVGESLNEQFF. The CDR3 bases are TGTGCCAGCAGCGTGGGGGAGTCACTCAATGAGCAGTTCTTC. V and J are TRBV9 and TRBJ2-1; either TRBD1 or TRBD2 may fit D (5 bases each). The germline CDR1 and CDR2 sequences are SGDLS and YYNGEE. The CDR3 runs 14 residues. V was cut by 2 bases and J by 6 bases, with 12 bases left in between.

The chain joins TRBV7-9 to TRBJ1-2; the D gene is possibly TRBD1 (5 bases). V lost 7 bases and J lost 0, with 18 bases in between. The CDR3 contains 16 residues. The germline V gene encodes CDR1 SEHNR and CDR2 FQNEAQ (reference sequence). CDR3 in amino acids: CASMFPGALANYGYTF. The CDR3 bases are TGTGCCAGCATGTTTCCCGGGGCCTTAGCTAACTATGGCTACACCTTC. The full variable domain, rest sourced from reference TRBV7-9 and TRBJ1-2, is DTGVSQNPRHKITKRGQNVTFRCDPISEHNRLYWYRQTLGQGPEFLTYFQNEAQLEKSRLLSDRFSAERPKGSFSTLEIQRTEQGDSAMYLCASMFPGALANYGYTFGSGTRLTVV.

The chain uses TRBV5-1 and TRBJ2-1; D is unresolved. The CDR3 consists of 14 residues. The V and J ends lost 0 bases and 8 bases respectively, with 12 bases between them. Germline V gives CDR1 SGHRS, CDR2 YFSETQ. The CDR3 DNA follows: TGCGCCAGCAGCTTGGGTGGCCGTGGAGATGAGCAGTTCTTC. Protein: CASSLGGRGDEQFF.

The rearrangement joins TRBV7-9 to TRBJ2-5; a weak D match, TRBD1 (5 bases). The CDR3 length is 15 residues. The germline V and J ends were trimmed by 1 base and 5 bases, with 14 bases remaining between them. Germline V gives CDR1 SEHNR, CDR2 FQNEAQ (reference sequence). In DNA form, the CDR3 reads TGTGCCAGCAGCTTAGTACGGCAGGGTGGCGAGACCCAGTACTTC. Amino acid sequence: CASSLVRQGGETQYF.

This clone was detected only a few times. The chain couples TRBV4-1 to TRBJ2-1, with D unresolved. CDR3 size: 15 residues. V was pared by 6 bases and J by 1 base, with 13 bases between. CDR1 and CDR2 (germline): MGHRA, YSYEKL. The CDR3 spells CASSLIPTSYNEQFF. The CDR3 DNA follows: TGCGCCAGCAGTCTCATACCGACGTCCTACAATGAGCAGTTCTTC.

A few counts support this clone. The genes are TRBV7-9 and TRBJ2-1; D is ambiguous. Germline-derived CDR1 and CDR2 are SEHNR and FQNEAQ (reference sequence). This CDR3 has 16 amino acids. V lost 1 base and J 4 bases, leaving 14 bases between the germline ends. CDR3 protein: CASSLVKGPRYNEQFF. Here the CDR3 DNA reads TGTGCCAGCAGCTTAGTCAAGGGTCCCCGATACAATGAGCAGTTCTTC.

The CDR3 region is CASSLEMGQLYEQYF. CDR3 sequence (DNA): TGTGCCAGCAGCTTAGAGATGGGGCAGCTCTACGAGCAGTACTTC. The rearrangement uses TRBV11-2 and TRBJ2-7, with a tentative D call TRBD1 (5 bases). The V end was cut by 0 bases, the J end by 3 bases, with 12 bases between. Germline V lookup: CDR1 SGHAT, CDR2 FQNNGV. The CDR3 has 15 amino acids.

The V gene is TRBV25-1, the J gene TRBJ1-1; tentatively, D is TRBD1 (6 bases). The CDR3 is made up of 11 amino acids. Trimming removed 4 bases from V and 11 bases from J, with 11 bases in between. Per the germline V gene, CDR1 is MGHDK and CDR2 is SYGVNS. In DNA form, the CDR3 reads TGTGCCAGCAGTGGGAAAGGGGGGGCTTTCTTT. This codes for CASSGKGGAFF.

The chain links TRBV25-1 to TRBJ2-7; D gene uncertain. The CDR3 sequence is 11 residues long. The V end lost 6 bases, the J end lost 3 bases, and 6 bases lay between the germline ends. Germline CDR1 and CDR2: MGHDK and SYGVNS. The CDR3 loop reads CASRGIYEQYF. As DNA, the CDR3 is TGTGCCAGCAGGGGTATCTACGAGCAGTACTTC.

This clone has just a few counts. The genes are TRBV14 and TRBJ2-1, with D hard to call. This CDR3 contains 13 residues. V dropped 4 bases and J dropped 10 bases, with 14 bases sitting between them. Germline V CDR1 and CDR2: SGHDN, FVKESK. CDR3 region: CASSPHLGSEQFF. In DNA form, the CDR3 reads TGTGCCAGCAGCCCGCACCTAGGAAGCGAGCAGTTCTTC.

About this clone: The junction and the germline gene differ at one end; a read error may be behind it. This sequence joins TRBV5-6 and TRBJ2-1, with D perhaps being TRBD1 or TRBD2 (7 bases each). The CDR3 totals 16 residues. The germline V gene encodes CDR1 SGHDT and CDR2 YYEEEE. The CDR3 bases are TGTGCCAGTAGCTTGGGAGGGGGCGGTTCCTACAATGAGCAGTTCTTC. It codes for CASSLGGGGSYNEQFF.

This clone was detected a few times. The CDR3 DNA reads as TGTGCCTGGAGGGGGACAGGGTCGGGTGGCTACACCTTC. This encodes CAWRGTGSGGYTF. The chain joins TRBV30 to TRBJ1-2, with 9 bases aligning to TRBD1. The length of the CDR3 is 13 residues. Germline V gene sequence: CDR1 GTSNPN, CDR2 SVGIG (reference sequence). Trimming cost V 3 bases and J 7 bases; bases outside gene matches: 6.

The chain uses TRBV19 and TRBJ2-7, with TRBD1 identical over 10 bases. CDR3 size: 15 residues. Germline V gene lookup returns CDR1 LNHDA and CDR2 SQIVND (reference sequence). V was clipped by 5 bases and J by 4 bases; unmatched bases: 8. The CDR3 loop is CASSGLDRGRYEQYF. Written as DNA, the CDR3 is TGTGCCAGTAGTGGACTGGACAGGGGGAGATACGAGCAGTACTTC.